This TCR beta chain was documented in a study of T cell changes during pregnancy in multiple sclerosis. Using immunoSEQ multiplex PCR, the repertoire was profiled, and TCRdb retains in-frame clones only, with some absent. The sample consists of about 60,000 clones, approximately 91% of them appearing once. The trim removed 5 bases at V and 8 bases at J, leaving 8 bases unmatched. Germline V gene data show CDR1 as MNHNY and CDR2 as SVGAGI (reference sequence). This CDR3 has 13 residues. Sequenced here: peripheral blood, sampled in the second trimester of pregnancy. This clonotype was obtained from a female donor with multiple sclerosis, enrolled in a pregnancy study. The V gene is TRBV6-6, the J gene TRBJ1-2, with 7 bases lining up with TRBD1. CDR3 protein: CASSRQGVGGYTF. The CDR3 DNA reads TGTGCCAGCAGTCGACAGGGAGTGGGCGGCTACACCTTC.